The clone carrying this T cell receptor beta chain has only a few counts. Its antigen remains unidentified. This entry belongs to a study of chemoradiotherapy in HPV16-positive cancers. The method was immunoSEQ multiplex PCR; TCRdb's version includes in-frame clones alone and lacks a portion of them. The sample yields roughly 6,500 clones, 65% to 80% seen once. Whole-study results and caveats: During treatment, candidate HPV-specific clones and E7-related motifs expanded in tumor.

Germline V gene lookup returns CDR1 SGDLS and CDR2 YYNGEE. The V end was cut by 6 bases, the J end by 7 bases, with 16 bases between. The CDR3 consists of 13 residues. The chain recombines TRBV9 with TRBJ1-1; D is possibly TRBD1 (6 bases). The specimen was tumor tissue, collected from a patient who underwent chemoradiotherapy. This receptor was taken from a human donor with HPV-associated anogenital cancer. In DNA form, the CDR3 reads TGTGCCAGCACCCGGGGGGGCGTAGGTGAAGCTTTCTTT. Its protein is CASTRGGVGEAFF.